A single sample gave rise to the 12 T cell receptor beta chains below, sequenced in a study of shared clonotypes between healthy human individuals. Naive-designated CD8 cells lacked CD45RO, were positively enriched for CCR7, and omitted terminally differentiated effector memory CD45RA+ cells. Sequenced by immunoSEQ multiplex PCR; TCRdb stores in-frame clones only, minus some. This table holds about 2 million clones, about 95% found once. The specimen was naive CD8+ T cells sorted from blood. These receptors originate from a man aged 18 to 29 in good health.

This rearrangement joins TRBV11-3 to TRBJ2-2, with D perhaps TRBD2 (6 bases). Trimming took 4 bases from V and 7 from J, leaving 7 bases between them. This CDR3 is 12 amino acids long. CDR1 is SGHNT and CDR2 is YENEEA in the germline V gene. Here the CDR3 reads CASSSEGGELFF. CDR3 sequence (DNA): TGTGCCAGCAGCTCGGAGGGCGGGGAGCTGTTTTTT.

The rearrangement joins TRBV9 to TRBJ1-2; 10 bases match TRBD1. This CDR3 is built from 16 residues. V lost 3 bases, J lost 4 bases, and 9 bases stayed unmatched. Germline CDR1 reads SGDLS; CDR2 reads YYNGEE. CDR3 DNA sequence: TGTGCCAGCAGCGCCTCACTGGACAGGGGGGTCTATGGCTACACCTTC. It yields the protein CASSASLDRGVYGYTF.

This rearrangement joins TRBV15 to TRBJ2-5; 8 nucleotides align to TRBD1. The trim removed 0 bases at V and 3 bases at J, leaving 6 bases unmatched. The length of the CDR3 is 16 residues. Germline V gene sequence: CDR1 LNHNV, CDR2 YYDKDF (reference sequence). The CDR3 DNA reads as TGTGCCACCAGCAGAGATAATGGACAGGGAGAAGAGACCCAGTACTTC. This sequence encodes CATSRDNGQGEETQYF.

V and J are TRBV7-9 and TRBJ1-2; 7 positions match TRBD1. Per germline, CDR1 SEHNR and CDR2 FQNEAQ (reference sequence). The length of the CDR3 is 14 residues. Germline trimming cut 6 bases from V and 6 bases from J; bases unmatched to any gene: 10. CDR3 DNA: TGTGCCAGCAGTCAGACAGGGCAAGGAGATGGCTACACCTTC. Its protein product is CASSQTGQGDGYTF.

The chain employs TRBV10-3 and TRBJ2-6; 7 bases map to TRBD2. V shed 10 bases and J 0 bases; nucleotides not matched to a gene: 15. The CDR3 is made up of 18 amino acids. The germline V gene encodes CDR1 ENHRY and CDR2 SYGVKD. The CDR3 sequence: CATLDGTTSLSGANVLTF. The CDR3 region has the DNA TGTGCCACCCTAGACGGGACTACCAGTCTCTCTGGGGCCAACGTCCTGACTTTC.

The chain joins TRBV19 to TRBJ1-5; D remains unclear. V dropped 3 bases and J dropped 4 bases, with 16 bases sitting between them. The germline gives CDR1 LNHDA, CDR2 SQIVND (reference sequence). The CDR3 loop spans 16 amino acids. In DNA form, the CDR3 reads TGTGCCAGTAGTATCCCCTCAATGGACGGAAATCAGCCCCAGCATTTT. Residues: CASSIPSMDGNQPQHF. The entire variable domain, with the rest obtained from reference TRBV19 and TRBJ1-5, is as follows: DGGITQSPKYLFRKEGQNVTLSCEQNLNHDAMYWYRQDPGQGLRLIYYSQIVNDFQKGDIAEGYSVSREKKESFPLTVTSAQKNPTAFYLCASSIPSMDGNQPQHFGDGTRLSIL.

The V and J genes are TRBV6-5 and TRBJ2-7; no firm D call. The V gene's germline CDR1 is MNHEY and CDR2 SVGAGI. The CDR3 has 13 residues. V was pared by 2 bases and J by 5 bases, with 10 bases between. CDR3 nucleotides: TGTGCCAGCAGTTACGGACCCCCTAACGAGCAGTACTTC. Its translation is CASSYGPPNEQYF.

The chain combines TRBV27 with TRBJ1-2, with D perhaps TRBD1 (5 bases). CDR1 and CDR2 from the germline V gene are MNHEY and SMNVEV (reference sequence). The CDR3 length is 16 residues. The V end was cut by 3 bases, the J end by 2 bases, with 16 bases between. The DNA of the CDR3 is TGTGCCAGCAGTTTCGGCGGGGGTGCGGGGAACTATGGCTACACCTTC. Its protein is CASSFGGGAGNYGYTF.

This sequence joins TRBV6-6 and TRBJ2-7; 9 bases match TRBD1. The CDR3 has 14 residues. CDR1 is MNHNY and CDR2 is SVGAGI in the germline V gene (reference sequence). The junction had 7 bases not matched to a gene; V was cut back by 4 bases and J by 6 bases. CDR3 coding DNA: TGTGCCAGCAGTTCCGGGACAGGGCGGCTCGAGCAGTACTTC. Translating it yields CASSSGTGRLEQYF.

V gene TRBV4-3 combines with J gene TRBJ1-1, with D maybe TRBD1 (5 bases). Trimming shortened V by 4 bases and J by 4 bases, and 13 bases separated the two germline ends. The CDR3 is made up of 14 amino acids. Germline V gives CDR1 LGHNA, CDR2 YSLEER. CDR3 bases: TGCGCCAGCAGCCCGATCGAAGGGGCCACTGAAGCTTTCTTT. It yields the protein CASSPIEGATEAFF.

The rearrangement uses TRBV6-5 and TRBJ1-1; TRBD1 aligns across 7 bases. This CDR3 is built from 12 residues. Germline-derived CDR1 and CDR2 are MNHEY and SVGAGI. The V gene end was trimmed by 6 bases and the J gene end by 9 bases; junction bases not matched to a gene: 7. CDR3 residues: CASSLPGQKAFF. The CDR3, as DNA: TGTGCCAGCAGCCTCCCGGGACAGAAAGCTTTCTTT.

The CDR3 DNA follows: TGTGCCAGCAGTTCTGGGGCAGGGGCCGGATCCGGCCTAATAGAGACCCAGTACTTC. Protein sequence: CASSSGAGAGSGLIETQYF. This sequence joins TRBV28 and TRBJ2-5, with a weak D call TRBD1 (6 bases). Trimming removed 4 bases at V and 4 bases at J, with 28 bases between. Germline CDR1 and CDR2: MDHEN and SYDVKM. CDR3 length: 19 residues.